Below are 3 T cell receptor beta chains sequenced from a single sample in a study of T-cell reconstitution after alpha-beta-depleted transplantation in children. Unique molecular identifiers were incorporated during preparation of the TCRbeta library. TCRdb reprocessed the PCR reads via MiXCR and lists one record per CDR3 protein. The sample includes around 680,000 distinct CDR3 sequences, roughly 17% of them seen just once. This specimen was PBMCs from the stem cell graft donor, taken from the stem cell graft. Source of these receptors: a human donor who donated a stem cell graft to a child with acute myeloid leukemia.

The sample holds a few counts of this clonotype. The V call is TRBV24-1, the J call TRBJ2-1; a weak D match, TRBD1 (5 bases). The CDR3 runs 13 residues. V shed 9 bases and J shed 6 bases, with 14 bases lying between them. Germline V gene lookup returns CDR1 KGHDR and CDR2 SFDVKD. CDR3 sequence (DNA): TGTGCCACCGGGGATAGGGGTGGCAATGAGCAGTTCTTC. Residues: CATGDRGGNEQFF.

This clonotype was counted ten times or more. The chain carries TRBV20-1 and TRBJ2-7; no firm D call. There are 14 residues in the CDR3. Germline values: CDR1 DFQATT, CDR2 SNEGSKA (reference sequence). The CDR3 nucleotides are TGCAGCGCCTCCGCGCGAAGTGGATCCTACGAGCAGTACTTC. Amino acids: CSASARSGSYEQYF.

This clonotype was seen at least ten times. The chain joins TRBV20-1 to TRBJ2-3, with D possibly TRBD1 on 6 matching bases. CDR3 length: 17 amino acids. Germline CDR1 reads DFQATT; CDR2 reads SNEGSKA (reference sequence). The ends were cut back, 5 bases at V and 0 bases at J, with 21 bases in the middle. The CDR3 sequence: CSAVPYTGKTSTDTQYF. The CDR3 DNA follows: TGCAGTGCTGTACCGTATACAGGGAAAACTAGCACAGATACGCAGTATTTT.